The clone carrying this TCR beta chain was counted ten times or more. The antigen is unknown. Via MiXCR, TCRdb re-called the RACE reads, giving one row per CDR3 protein. The sample carries about 57,000 distinct CDR3 sequences, roughly a tenth recorded once. Time point noted: patch test 1, 2 weeks after DPC sensitization. Treatment noted: therapeutic diphenylcyclopropenone sensitization with weekly scalp DPC. The source of the sample is a study of human T cells and chemical hapten exposure. As for the study in general: Diphenylcyclopropenone was administered weekly to the scalp of patients throughout the roughly 23-week study.

CDR3 size: 14 residues. Trimming removed 5 bases from V and 5 bases from J, with 15 bases in between. Germline assignment: CDR1 SGHDN and CDR2 FVKESK. Findings and caveats of the study: Significantly more large CDR3 similarity clusters arose among expanded TCRs than among controls.

The chain carries TRBV14 and TRBJ1-1; perhaps TRBD1 as D (5 bases). The source of this sequence is a woman between 40 and 55 years old with alopecia areata. Some clones in this sample may be carry-over from other donors' samples. The sequencing used whole blood, collected in connection with sensitization to the hapten diphenylcyclopropenone (DPC). CDR3 region: CASSEGLWRTEAFF. In DNA form, the CDR3 reads TGTGCCAGCAGCGAGGGACTGTGGAGGACTGAAGCTTTCTTT.